These 25 T cell receptor beta chains originate from one sample sequenced in a study of breast tumors, draining lymph nodes, adjacent tissues. TCRdb re-derived calls from the multiplex PCR reads in MiXCR, one entry per CDR3 protein. The sample has about 180,000 distinct CDR3 sequences, 30% to 35% seen once; the top ten hold around 4%. Samples came from axillary lymph nodes draining the breast cancer. Sequenced: axillary lymph node tissue. The receptors stem from a female donor with breast cancer. Some clones in this sample may be carry-over from other donors' samples.

This clonotype has ten or more counts. This CDR3 reads CASSYSSQITGELFF. Here the CDR3 DNA reads TGTGCCAGCAGTTACTCGAGCCAAATCACCGGGGAGCTGTTTTTT. This chain joins TRBV6-5 and TRBJ2-2; no clear D. The CDR3 sequence is 15 residues long. The ends were cut back, 0 bases at V and 4 bases at J, with 9 bases in the middle. Germline values: CDR1 MNHEY, CDR2 SVGAGI.

In this sample, this clonotype turned up once. An end of the junction does not agree with germline; a read error may underlie this. V usage is TRBV10-3 and J usage is TRBJ2-3; the match to TRBD1 covers 7 bases. Germline CDR1 reads ENHRY; CDR2 reads SYGVKD. This CDR3 has 14 amino acids. CDR3 sequence reads: CAIRDDQGTDMQYF. For the CDR3, the DNA is TGTGCCATCAGAGACGATCAGGGGACAGATATGCAGTATTTT.

This clonotype has just a few counts. V usage is TRBV20-1 and J usage is TRBJ2-1; TRBD2 agrees at 9 bases. This CDR3 has 13 residues. Germline V gives CDR1 DFQATT, CDR2 SNEGSKA (reference sequence). J gave up 12 bases and V 2 bases, and 8 bases lay outside the gene matches. The CDR3 DNA reads TGCAGTGCTAGATGGCGGGAGGGTCCTGGGCAGTTCTTC. Its translation: CSARWREGPGQFF.

V gene TRBV28 combines with J gene TRBJ1-5; D unresolved. The length of the CDR3 is 14 residues. CDR1 MDHEN and CDR2 SYDVKM come from the germline V gene. V lost 8 bases and J 2 bases, leaving 13 bases between the germline ends. The CDR3 loop reads CASGPRARNQPQHF. CDR3 sequence (DNA): TGTGCCAGCGGTCCCCGGGCCCGCAATCAGCCCCAGCATTTT.

A few counts support this clonotype. This sequence may be a read error, since a much larger clone differs from it by one base. The chain carries TRBV11-2 and TRBJ2-1; D remains unclear. The CDR3 totals 13 residues. Germline V gene data show CDR1 as SGHAT and CDR2 as FQNNGV. Trimming shortened V by 5 bases and J by 9 bases, and 14 bases separated the two germline ends. For the CDR3, the DNA is TGTGCCAGCAGCCCTATCGTAAACACTGAGCAGTTCTTC. Amino acid sequence: CASSPIVNTEQFF.

This chain joins TRBV7-2 and TRBJ1-5; TRBD1 is a possible D gene (5 bases). The V end was cut by 5 bases, the J end by 10 bases, with 9 bases between. The CDR3 covers 11 residues. Germline CDR1 reads SGHTA; CDR2 reads FQGNSA. The CDR3 sequence: CASSMGLPQHF. In DNA, the CDR3 is TGTGCCAGCAGCATGGGACTACCCCAGCATTTT.

J is TRBJ2-3 and V is TRBV11-2, with D tentatively TRBD1 or TRBD2 (5 bases each). From germline, CDR1 is SGHAT and CDR2 FQNNGV. The CDR3 covers 14 residues. The ends were cut back, 6 bases at V and 6 bases at J, with 16 bases in the middle. The CDR3 DNA reads TGTGCCAGCAGTGAATCCGGGACCGCGGATACGCAGTATTTT. Translating gives CASSESGTADTQYF. The full variable domain, its missing parts supplied by reference TRBV11-2 and TRBJ2-3, is EAGVAQSPRYKIIEKRQSVAFWCNPISGHATLYWYQQILGQGPKLLIQFQNNGVVDDSQLPKDRFSAERLKGVDSTLKIQPAKLEDSAVYLCASSESGTADTQYFGPGTRLTVL.

This clonotype was detected only a few times. Given a much more abundant clone one base away, this may be a read error. V is TRBV6-6 and J is TRBJ1-6; TRBD1 matches 8 bases. Germline-derived CDR1 and CDR2 are MNHNY and SVGAGI (reference sequence). This CDR3 comprises 14 residues. V lost 6 bases to trimming and J lost 7 bases; unmatched junction nucleotides: 5. CDR3 bases: TGTGCCAGCAGCCCAGGGGGCGTAAATTCACCCCTCCACTTT. It codes for CASSPGGVNSPLHF.

The chain uses TRBV5-1 and TRBJ2-7; 7 bases match TRBD2. TRBJ2-1 matches the DNA end more closely, so the J call is doubtful. Germline values: CDR1 SGHRS, CDR2 YFSETQ. The CDR3 spans 14 residues. CDR3 residues: CASSFQAGTKEQFF. Here the CDR3 DNA reads TGCGCCAGCAGCTTTCAAGCGGGGACGAAAGAGCAGTTCTTC.

This clonotype was recorded many times. One junction end disagrees with the germline gene, perhaps due to a read error. The V gene is TRBV7-8, the J gene TRBJ2-5; 15 bases map to TRBD2. Looked up from germline, CDR1 is SGHVS and CDR2 is FQNEAQ. The CDR3 has 17 residues. The CDR3 sequence: CASSLAGLAGGKEPQYF. CDR3 in DNA: TGTGCCAGCAGCTTAGCCGGACTAGCGGGGGGGAAAGAGCCCCAGTACTTC. Filled out from reference TRBV7-8 and TRBJ2-5, the complete variable domain reads GAGVSQSPRYKVAKRGQDVALRCDPISGHVSLFWYQQALGQGPEFLTYFQNEAQLDKSGLPSDRFFAERPEGSVSTLKIQRTQQEDSAVYLCASSLAGLAGGKEPQYFGPGTRLLVL.

Note on this clonotype: Compared with germline, one end of the junction differs, possibly owing to a read error. The chain combines TRBV28 with TRBJ2-7; the match to TRBD1 covers 9 bases. CDR1 and CDR2 from the germline V gene are MDHEN and SYDVKM. This CDR3 region has 16 residues. CDR3 amino acids: CAGSPTGGEFSYEQYF. The CDR3 DNA reads TGTGCCGGCAGTCCGACAGGGGGTGAGTTCTCCTACGAGCAGTACTTC. The complete variable domain, with remaining parts taken from reference TRBV28 and TRBJ2-7, reads DVKVTQSSRYLVKRTGEKVFLECVQDMDHENMFWYRQDPGLGLRLIYFSYDVKMKEKGDIPEGYSVSREKKERFSLILESASTNQTSMYLCAGSPTGGEFSYEQYFGPGTRLTVT.

J is TRBJ2-1 and V is TRBV6-6; 11 bases fit TRBD2. The CDR3 consists of 15 residues. Trimming removed 5 bases from V and 9 bases from J; junction bases left unmatched: 9. In germline, CDR1 is MNHNY, CDR2 SVGAGI (reference sequence). CDR3 sequence (DNA): TGTGCCAGCAGTCCGACTAGCGGGATGGCCAGTGAGCAGTTCTTC. It codes for CASSPTSGMASEQFF.

The chain carries TRBV20-1 and TRBJ2-3, with 11 bases lining up with TRBD2. The length of the CDR3 is 14 residues. With V trimmed by 1 base and J by 3 bases, 0 bases remained unmatched. Germline V CDR1 and CDR2: DFQATT, SNEGSKA (reference sequence). The CDR3 region is CSARGLAGTDTQYF. DNA for the CDR3: TGCAGTGCTAGAGGACTAGCGGGAACAGATACGCAGTATTTT.

The rearrangement links TRBV30 to TRBJ1-4; maybe TRBD1 (5 bases). Germline CDR1 is GTSNPN and CDR2 is SVGIG (reference sequence). CDR3 length: 13 amino acids. V was shortened by 8 bases and J by 7 bases, with 17 bases between the two germline ends. The CDR3 protein is CAKRGGRGEKLFF. The DNA for the CDR3 is TGTGCCAAAAGAGGTGGGAGGGGTGAAAAACTGTTTTTT. The entire variable domain, with the rest obtained from reference TRBV30 and TRBJ1-4, is as follows: SQTIHQWPATLVQPVGSPLSLECTVEGTSNPNLYWYRQAAGRGLQLLFYSVGIGQISSEVPQNLSASRPQDRQFILSSKKLLLSDSGFYLCAKRGGRGEKLFFGSGTQLSVL.

Concerning this clonotype: A much larger clonotype is one base distant, so this may be a read error. Because it lacks the conserved phenylalanine or tryptophan at the end, this CDR3 is likely a read error. The V gene is TRBV3-1, the J gene TRBJ2-5; D remains ambiguous. This CDR3 region has 13 residues. V lost 6 bases and J lost 5, with 13 bases in between. Germline V gives CDR1 LGHDT, CDR2 YNNKEL (reference sequence). This chain's CDR3 is CASRLNPRETQYL. As DNA, the CDR3 is TGTGCCAGCAGACTAAATCCGAGGGAGACCCAGTACCTC.

This clonotype has more than one count but fewer than ten. A read error may produce the germline difference seen at one junction end. The genes are TRBV6-5 and TRBJ1-5, with 8 bases that match TRBD1. The CDR3 consists of 14 residues. CDR1 and CDR2 from the germline V gene are MNHEY and SVGAGI. As DNA, the CDR3 is TGTGCCAGCAGTCACTCGACAGGGGTACAGCCCCAGCATTTT. It specifies CASSHSTGVQPQHF.

This clonotype came up a few times. A read error may explain this, as a much larger clone is one base away. The chain recombines TRBV11-2 with TRBJ2-7; a weak D match, TRBD1 (6 bases). The CDR3 has 19 residues. The germline CDR1 and CDR2 sequences are SGHAT and FQNNGV. Written as DNA, the CDR3 is TGTGCCGGCAGTCATGGTACAGGGCCCGCACAACCAGGCCCCTACGAGCAGTACTTC. Translated: CAGSHGTGPAQPGPYEQYF. The complete variable domain, with remaining parts taken from reference TRBV11-2 and TRBJ2-7, reads EAGVAQSPRYKIIEKRQSVAFWCNPISGHATLYWYQQILGQGPKLLIQFQNNGVVDDSQLPKDRFSAERLKGVDSTLKIQPAKLEDSAVYLCAGSHGTGPAQPGPYEQYFGPGTRLTVT.

This clonotype was observed once. This chain links TRBV25-1 with TRBJ2-7, with TRBD2 matching over 10 bases. CDR3 length: 21 amino acids. Looked up from germline, CDR1 is MGHDK and CDR2 is SYGVNS. Trimming removed 5 bases from V and 4 bases from J; junction bases left unmatched: 26. CDR3 sequence: CASSSRDSSPGTSALTYEQYF. As DNA, the CDR3 is TGTGCCAGCAGTTCTAGGGACAGCTCCCCGGGGACTAGCGCCCTAACTTACGAGCAGTACTTC.

This clonotype was seen more than once but under ten times. This may be a read error: a much more frequent sequence differs by one nucleotide. The conserved final phenylalanine or tryptophan is absent from the CDR3, which likely points to a read error. The chain employs TRBV19 and TRBJ2-5; 11 nucleotides align to TRBD2. The CDR3 spans 16 residues. Germline V gene lookup returns CDR1 LNHDA and CDR2 SQIVND (reference sequence). V shed 6 bases, J shed 0 bases, and the junction held 6 bases outside the gene matches. The CDR3 DNA reads as TGTGCCAGTAGCCACCGGACTAGCGGGTACCAAGAGACCCAGTACTCC. Translated, it gives CASSHRTSGYQETQYS.

This clonotype was picked up many times. The genes are TRBV10-2 and TRBJ1-5; tentative D call: TRBD1 (6 bases). V was pared by 7 bases and J by 3 bases, with 19 bases between. The germline gives CDR1 WSHSY, CDR2 SAAADI. The CDR3 is 16 amino acids. The CDR3 sequence is CASTNTGIGYNQPQHF. For the CDR3, the DNA is TGCGCCAGCACTAACACAGGGATTGGGTACAATCAGCCCCAGCATTTT.

This clonotype occurred many times. The rearrangement joins TRBV6-5 to TRBJ1-2; D gene uncertain. The CDR3 consists of 11 residues. Germline V lookup: CDR1 MNHEY, CDR2 SVGAGI. The V gene lost 4 bases and the J gene lost 8 bases, with 8 bases spanning the gap. This chain's CDR3 is CASSSDRGYTF. The CDR3 region has the DNA TGTGCCAGCAGTTCGGACCGAGGCTACACCTTC.

This clonotype was seen at least ten times. This chain connects TRBV2 to TRBJ1-5, with no clear D. This CDR3 comprises 15 residues. Germline V CDR1 and CDR2: SNHLY, FYNNEI. The ends were cut back, 4 bases at V and 0 bases at J, with 10 bases in the middle. The CDR3 DNA reads TGTGCCAGCAGTGTCACACCTTATAGCAATCAGCCCCAGCATTTT. Its protein is CASSVTPYSNQPQHF.

This clonotype was recorded only once. The chain recombines TRBV9 with TRBJ2-1; possibly TRBD1 or TRBD2 for D (5 bases each). The CDR3 sequence is 16 residues long. Germline CDR1 SGDLS, CDR2 YYNGEE. Trimming removed 2 bases at V and 0 bases at J, with 12 bases between. CDR3 sequence: CASSVLTGTSYNEQFF. CDR3 DNA sequence: TGTGCCAGCAGCGTTCTCACCGGGACCTCCTACAATGAGCAGTTCTTC.

This clonotype has just one count. A single base separates this from a much larger clone, so it may be a read error. As DNA, the CDR3 is TGTGCCAGCAGTCTGGAGCGGGCTAACAGTGAGCAGTTCTTC. Residues: CASSLERANSEQFF. J is TRBJ2-1 and V is TRBV27; tentative D call: TRBD2 (6 bases). CDR1 is MNHEY and CDR2 is SMNVEV in the germline V gene (reference sequence). CDR3 length: 14 amino acids. Trimming shortened V by 5 bases and J by 9 bases, and 17 bases separated the two germline ends.

About this clonotype: At one of its ends the junction is not consistent with the germline gene, which may arise from a read error. The V gene is TRBV11-2, the J gene TRBJ2-7, with D unresolved. Germline-derived CDR1 and CDR2 are SGHAT and FQNNGV. CDR3 length: 17 amino acids. DNA for the CDR3: TGTGCCAGCAGTCATGGCGGCCAACCCCTGCTAATTTACGAGCAGTGCTTC. Translation gives CASSHGGQPLLIYEQCF.